These 25 T cell receptor beta chains were all obtained from the same sample, sequenced in a study of blood T cell repertoires in COVID-19. Method: immunoSEQ multiplex PCR; TCRdb's copy keeps in-frame clones and lacks some. The sample has some 130,000 clones, almost 80% seen once. The specimen sequenced was peripheral blood. The receptors were sampled from a man aged 60 to 75 who had recovered from COVID-19.

In its sample, this clone was seen once. The CDR3 coding sequence is TGTGCCAGCAGCCGCGGACTAGCAACAGATACGCAGTATTTT. This gives the protein CASSRGLATDTQYF. The rearrangement links TRBV14 to TRBJ2-3, with TRBD2 matching over 8 bases. V was pared by 4 bases and J by 3 bases, with 3 bases of the junction left unmatched. Looked up from germline, CDR1 is SGHDN and CDR2 is FVKESK. The CDR3 is 14 residues long.

The CDR3 region has the DNA TGTGCCAGTAGTATAAGTTTCCAACTCCAAGAGACCCAGTACTTC. It codes for CASSISFQLQETQYF. The chain combines TRBV19 with TRBJ2-5; D remains ambiguous. CDR3 length: 15 residues. From germline, CDR1 is LNHDA and CDR2 SQIVND (reference sequence). Trimming removed 2 bases from V and 1 base from J, with 11 bases in between. Variable domain in full (rest from reference TRBV19 and TRBJ2-5): DGGITQSPKYLFRKEGQNVTLSCEQNLNHDAMYWYRQDPGQGLRLIYYSQIVNDFQKGDIAEGYSVSREKKESFPLTVTSAQKNPTAFYLCASSISFQLQETQYFGPGTRLLVL.

The rearrangement links TRBV27 to TRBJ2-1; D may be TRBD1 (5 bases). The CDR3 is made up of 15 amino acids. Germline values: CDR1 MNHEY, CDR2 SMNVEV (reference sequence). Trimming stripped 5 bases from V and 0 bases from J, with 11 bases between. CDR3 loop: CASSTGRYSYNEQFF. The CDR3 coding sequence is TGTGCCAGCAGTACAGGACGGTACTCCTACAATGAGCAGTTCTTC.

This chain connects TRBV5-1 to TRBJ1-6; 10 nucleotides align to TRBD1. The J segment lost 11 bases and the V segment lost 6 bases, leaving 11 bases of the junction unmatched. The CDR3 spans 15 residues. CDR1 SGHRS and CDR2 YFSETQ come from the germline V gene. The CDR3: CASKMTGGEKTPLHF. CDR3 sequence (DNA): TGCGCCAGCAAAATGACAGGGGGCGAAAAGACACCCCTCCACTTT.

The V gene is TRBV11-2, the J gene TRBJ1-1; the match to TRBD1 covers 7 bases. The germline V gene encodes CDR1 SGHAT and CDR2 FQNNGV. The CDR3 runs 15 residues. V shed 5 bases, J shed 1 base, and the junction held 7 bases outside the gene matches. CDR3 DNA: TGTGCCAGCAGCCTATTGACAGGGAGGAACACTGAAGCTTTCTTT. It is translated as CASSLLTGRNTEAFF.

The chain couples TRBV29-1 to TRBJ2-3; TRBD2 matches 7 bases. The CDR3 has 14 amino acids. After removal of 5 bases from V and 5 bases from J, the junction contained 10 bases not matched to a gene. Per the germline V gene, CDR1 is SQVTM and CDR2 is ANQGSEA. The CDR3 sequence is CSVSDGGMIDTQYF. CDR3 sequence (DNA): TGCAGCGTTTCCGACGGGGGGATGATAGATACGCAGTATTTT.

The chain combines TRBV20-1 with TRBJ1-4; 7 bases are a match to TRBD1. The CDR3 covers 17 residues. The germline V gene has CDR1 DFQATT and CDR2 SNEGSKA (reference sequence). V trimming: 3 bases; J trimming: 7 bases; junction bases outside the gene matches: 17. CDR3 in amino acids: CSASLVTGLPRGEKLFF. The CDR3 DNA reads as TGCAGTGCTAGTCTGGTGACAGGGCTCCCACGGGGTGAAAAACTGTTTTTT.

V and J are TRBV5-6 and TRBJ1-2, with D perhaps TRBD1 (6 bases). Trimming shortened V by 1 base and J by 5 bases, and 6 bases separated the two germline ends. Germline CDR1 and CDR2: SGHDT and YYEEEE. The CDR3 contains 12 residues. For the CDR3, the DNA is TGTGCCAGCAGCTTGACAGGGTATGGCTACACCTTC. Residues: CASSLTGYGYTF.

The CDR3 reads CASSPHRDRVQETQYF. The CDR3 bases are TGTGCCAGCAGCCCCCACCGGGACAGGGTGCAAGAGACCCAGTACTTC. The gene calls are TRBV5-6 and TRBJ2-5; 9 bases map to TRBD1. The ends lost 4 bases at V and 2 bases at J; junction bases unmatched: 9. The CDR3 totals 16 residues. The V gene's germline CDR1 is SGHDT and CDR2 YYEEEE.

V is TRBV19 and J is TRBJ2-1; TRBD2 matches at 8 bases. Germline V gene data show CDR1 as LNHDA and CDR2 as SQIVND (reference sequence). The CDR3 length is 15 residues. V lost 7 bases to trimming and J lost 6 bases; unmatched junction nucleotides: 11. The CDR3 DNA follows: TGTGCCAGTACTAAACCGGGACTAGTGTCCAATGAGCAGTTCTTC. Its protein is CASTKPGLVSNEQFF.

This clone was recorded a few times. The V call is TRBV27, the J call TRBJ1-2; 7 bases align to TRBD1. CDR1 and CDR2 from the germline V gene are MNHEY and SMNVEV (reference sequence). This CDR3 contains 14 residues. With V trimmed by 1 base and J by 9 bases, 8 bases remained unmatched. As DNA, the CDR3 is TGTGCCAGCAGTTTATTCGGCAGGGGGGATAGCTACACCTTC. It yields the protein CASSLFGRGDSYTF.

This rearrangement joins TRBV4-3 to TRBJ2-1; tentatively, D is TRBD2 (5 bases). The ends were cut back, 1 base at V and 0 bases at J, with 16 bases in the middle. CDR1 and CDR2 (germline): LGHNA, YSLEER. This CDR3 is 18 amino acids long. DNA of the CDR3: TGCGCCAGCAGCCAAGCAAGCGGTTCGGAGAGCTCCTACAATGAGCAGTTCTTC. Translating gives CASSQASGSESSYNEQFF.

This clone was seen a single time. The CDR3 sequence: CASSYIPGTLKSEETQYF. CDR3 DNA sequence: TGTGCCAGCAGCTATATTCCCGGGACTCTTAAGTCGGAAGAGACCCAGTACTTC. The chain uses TRBV13 and TRBJ2-5; D may be TRBD2 (6 bases). The CDR3 covers 18 residues. V gave up 4 bases and J gave up 3 bases, with 24 bases separating them. Germline CDR1 and CDR2: PRHDT and FYEKMQ (reference sequence).

The V gene is TRBV7-9, the J gene TRBJ2-1; possible D gene TRBD2, 6 bases. With 0 bases removed from V and 2 bases from J, the gap between germline ends came to 8 bases. CDR1 is SEHNR and CDR2 is FQNEAQ in the germline V gene (reference sequence). The CDR3 sequence is 15 residues long. CDR3 in DNA: TGTGCCAGCAGCTTAGCGGGGGGTACCTACAATGAGCAGTTCTTC. Translated, it gives CASSLAGGTYNEQFF.

In its sample, this clone was seen a few times. The chain recombines TRBV5-1 with TRBJ1-3; TRBD1 might be the D (6 bases). CDR3 length: 15 residues. CDR1 and CDR2 from the germline V gene are SGHRS and YFSETQ. V lost 3 bases and J lost 3, with 13 bases in between. CDR3 residues: CASSSQDRYGNTIYF. In DNA form, the CDR3 reads TGCGCCAGCAGCTCGCAAGACAGGTATGGAAACACCATATATTTT.

V is TRBV3-1 (or the pseudogene TRBV3-2) and J is TRBJ1-6, with a tentative D call TRBD1 (5 bases). CDR1 LGHDT and CDR2 YNNKEL come from the germline V gene (reference sequence). The CDR3 sequence is 14 residues long. Trimming took off 7 bases at V and 6 bases at J, with 13 bases between the two ends. The CDR3 here is CASTGDSFNSPLHF. The CDR3 nucleotides read TGTGCCAGCACCGGTGACAGCTTTAATTCACCCCTCCACTTT.

CDR3 in amino acids: CASSPRQGTMNTEAFF. For the CDR3, the DNA is TGCGCCAGCAGCCCCAGACAGGGTACGATGAACACTGAAGCTTTCTTT. The V call is TRBV5-1, the J call TRBJ1-1; 7 nucleotides align to TRBD1. Per germline, CDR1 SGHRS and CDR2 YFSETQ. The ends lost 4 bases at V and 0 bases at J; junction bases unmatched: 9. The CDR3 loop spans 16 amino acids.

This clone was seen only once. J is TRBJ2-1 and V is TRBV6-5, with 9 bases identical to TRBD2. V was clipped by 6 bases and J by 8 bases; unmatched bases: 11. The CDR3 consists of 15 residues. Germline CDR1 is MNHEY and CDR2 is SVGAGI. The CDR3 loop is CASRRAGTSTHEQFF. DNA of the CDR3: TGTGCCAGCAGGAGAGCCGGGACTAGCACTCATGAGCAGTTCTTC.

In regard to this clone: Just one base apart from a much larger clone, this may be a read error. This chain connects TRBV27 to TRBJ1-2, with D tentatively TRBD1 (6 bases). V lost 2 bases and J lost 2, with 6 bases in between. The CDR3 spans 13 residues. CDR1 is MNHEY and CDR2 is SMNVEV in the germline V gene (reference sequence). DNA of the CDR3: TGTGCCAGCAGTTTACAGGGGAACTATGGCTACACCTTC. It yields the protein CASSLQGNYGYTF.

The rearrangement links TRBV27 to TRBJ1-2, with 8 bases that match TRBD1. Germline V gene lookup returns CDR1 MNHEY and CDR2 SMNVEV (reference sequence). V dropped 3 bases and J dropped 5; count of bases not matched to a gene: 17. The CDR3 spans 18 residues. Here the CDR3 reads CASSFSDRARMAGYGYTF. In DNA form, the CDR3 reads TGTGCCAGCAGTTTCTCGGACAGGGCCCGTATGGCGGGGTATGGCTACACCTTC.

This clone has just a few counts. The junction departs from germline at one end; a sequencing error may be responsible. Here the CDR3 reads CASSRDSHNEQFF. In nucleotides, the CDR3 is TGTGCCAGCAGCAGGGACTCCCACAATGAGCAGTTCTTC. V is TRBV5-4 and J is TRBJ2-1; D may be TRBD2 (6 bases). The CDR3 is made up of 13 amino acids. CDR1 SGHNT and CDR2 YYREEE come from the germline V gene (reference sequence).

The J gene is TRBJ1-5, the V gene TRBV5-5, with D unresolved. This CDR3 is 14 amino acids long. The V gene's germline CDR1 is SGHKS and CDR2 YYEKEE (reference sequence). Trimming took off 0 bases at V and 3 bases at J, with 7 bases between the two ends. The chain's CDR3 is CASSLARDNQPQHF. The CDR3 DNA reads as TGTGCCAGCAGCTTGGCCCGGGACAATCAGCCCCAGCATTTT.

This chain connects TRBV14 to TRBJ2-1; 8 bases line up with TRBD2. Germline CDR1 reads SGHDN; CDR2 reads FVKESK. The ends lost 5 bases at V and 10 bases at J; junction bases unmatched: 16. The CDR3 consists of 16 residues. CDR3 region: CASSLRGALAGGEQFF. CDR3 in DNA: TGTGCCAGCAGCTTAAGGGGAGCACTGGCGGGGGGAGAGCAGTTCTTC.

The CDR3 coding sequence is TGTGCCAGCAGTTTATTGGGCAGGGGGCGCGGAAGAGGGTCACCCCTCCACTTT. It is translated as CASSLLGRGRGRGSPLHF. The chain employs TRBV27 and TRBJ1-6; 8 bases align to TRBD1. The CDR3 extends over 18 amino acids. The V and J ends lost 1 base and 10 bases, in that order; junction bases with no gene match: 15. Per germline, CDR1 MNHEY and CDR2 SMNVEV (reference sequence).

This sequence joins TRBV29-1 and TRBJ2-1; 11 bases map to TRBD2. Germline values: CDR1 SQVTM, CDR2 ANQGSEA. Trimming took 3 bases from V and 0 from J; bases not matched to a gene: 7. The CDR3 loop spans 17 amino acids. CDR3 residues: CSVEVAGGPVSYNEQFF. CDR3 sequence (DNA): TGCAGCGTTGAGGTAGCGGGGGGGCCCGTCTCCTACAATGAGCAGTTCTTC.